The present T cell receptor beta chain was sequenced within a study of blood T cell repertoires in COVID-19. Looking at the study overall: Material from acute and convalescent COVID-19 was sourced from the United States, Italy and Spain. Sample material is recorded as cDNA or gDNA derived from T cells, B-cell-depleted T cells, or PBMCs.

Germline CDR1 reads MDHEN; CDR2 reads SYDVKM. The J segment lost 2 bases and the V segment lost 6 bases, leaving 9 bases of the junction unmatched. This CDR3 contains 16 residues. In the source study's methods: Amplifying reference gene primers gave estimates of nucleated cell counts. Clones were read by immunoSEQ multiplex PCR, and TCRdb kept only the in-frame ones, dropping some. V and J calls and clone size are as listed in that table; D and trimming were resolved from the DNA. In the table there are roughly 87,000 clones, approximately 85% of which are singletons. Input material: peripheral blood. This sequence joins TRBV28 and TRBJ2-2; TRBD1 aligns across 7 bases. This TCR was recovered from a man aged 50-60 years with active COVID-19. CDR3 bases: TGTGCCAGCAGATTACCGAGACAGGGAAACACCGGGGAGCTGTTTTTT. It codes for CASRLPRQGNTGELFF.